Listed here is a single T cell receptor beta chain. This entry belongs to a study of blood T cell repertoires in COVID-19. Looking at the study overall: Some COVID-19 samples were acute and others convalescent; all came from the United States, Italy and Spain.

Individuals drawn from about two dozen US areas were roughly 18 to 95 years old. Cohort allocation depended upon clinical history that participants reported. The V and J ends lost 6 bases and 6 bases, in that order; junction bases with no gene match: 3. Germline V CDR1 and CDR2: MNHNY, SVGAGI (reference sequence). The CDR3 sequence is 12 residues long. Authors' analysis steps: The assay estimated nucleated cells by amplifying reference gene primers. Assay used: immunoSEQ multiplex PCR; TCRdb lists only in-frame clones, some missing. That table furnishes V, J and clone size, whereas the DNA furnished D and trimming. The data hold about 200,000 clones, with around 85% observed a single time.

The TCR sequence derives from a woman in her 40s with acute COVID-19. The rearrangement joins TRBV6-6 to TRBJ2-3; 7 bases line up with TRBD2. The sample was PBMCs or T cells enriched from blood (not recorded which). In nucleotides, the CDR3 is TGTGCCAGCAGCAGCGGGACGGATACGCAGTATTTT. It is translated as CASSSGTDTQYF.